This TCR beta chain was documented in a study of radiation and T cells in renal cell carcinoma. Study in general: Nephrectomy followed 15 Gy stereotactic body radiation by 4 weeks. Broader study findings: Baseline intratumoral clonotype presence is unknown without pretreatment biopsies. In blood, top tumor clones expanded by 2 weeks, shrinking by 4.

Notes on this clone: As yet, its antigen is unknown.

CDR1 is SGHTA, CDR2 FQGNSA, per germline. The V and J ends lost 0 bases and 7 bases respectively, with 6 bases between them. The CDR3 extends over 12 amino acids. Measured with immunoSEQ multiplex PCR; TCRdb has only the in-frame clones, and not every one. The sample has around 80,000 clones; about 80% are singletons. Time point of the sample: blood 2 weeks post-SBRT. The sample's treatment: 15 Gy SBRT to primary tumor, nephrectomy 4 weeks later. The patient's renal cell carcinoma had clear cell pathology. Sequenced material: blood, taken from a patient whose treatment included radiotherapy and nephrectomy. This TCR came from a man between 60 and 75 years old with renal cell carcinoma. The gene calls are TRBV7-2 and TRBJ1-2; D gene unclear. The CDR3 spells CASSLALAGYTF. In nucleotides, the CDR3 is TGTGCCAGCAGCTTAGCCCTCGCTGGCTACACCTTC.